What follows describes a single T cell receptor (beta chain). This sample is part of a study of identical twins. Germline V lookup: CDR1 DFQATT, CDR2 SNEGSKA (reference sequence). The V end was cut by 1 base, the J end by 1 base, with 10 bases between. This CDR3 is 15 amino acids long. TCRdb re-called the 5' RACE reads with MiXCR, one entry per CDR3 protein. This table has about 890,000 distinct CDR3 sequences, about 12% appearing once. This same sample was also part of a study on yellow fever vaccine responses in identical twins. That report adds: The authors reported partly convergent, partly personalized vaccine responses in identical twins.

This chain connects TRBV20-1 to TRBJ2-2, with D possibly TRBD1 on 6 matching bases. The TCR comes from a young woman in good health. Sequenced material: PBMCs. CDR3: CSARGQGGNTGELFF. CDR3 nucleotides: TGCAGTGCTAGAGGACAAGGGGGGAACACCGGGGAGCTGTTTTTT.